This T cell receptor (beta chain) was recorded in a study of cytomegalovirus exposure and HLA in healthy donors. The V gene's germline CDR1 is SNHLY and CDR2 FYNNEI. Trimming pared 7 bases from V and 10 bases from J, leaving 14 bases between. CDR3 length equals 13 residues. Data came from immunoSEQ multiplex PCR; TCRdb stores just in-frame clones and leaves some out. In the table there are 110,000 or so clones, about 91% of which are singletons. Sequenced sample: PBMCs. The rearrangement joins TRBV2 to TRBJ1-6; D gene ambiguous. The clonotype originates from a man aged 18 to 29 in good health and CMV-seronegative. CDR3 residues: CASIPGLVSPLHF. CDR3 nucleotides: TGTGCCAGCATTCCGGGATTAGTATCACCCCTCCACTTT.